The 12 T cell receptor beta chains reported below all come from one sample, sequenced in a study of cytomegalovirus exposure and HLA in healthy donors. The PCR had 60 Vbeta and 13 Jbeta primers. The protocol was immunoSEQ multiplex PCR, while the TCRdb copy is restricted to in-frame clones and leaves out a portion. The sample lists some 130,000 clones; around two thirds were seen once. The sequenced sample was PBMCs. The receptors shown here come from a woman aged 60-70 years in good health and CMV-seropositive.

The gene calls are TRBV25-1 and TRBJ1-5; 10 positions agree with TRBD1. CDR1 MGHDK and CDR2 SYGVNS come from the germline V gene. Losses at the gene ends were 3 bases for V and 2 bases for J; bases not matched to a gene: 4. There are 16 residues in the CDR3. Here the CDR3 reads CASSDSGTGGNQPQHF. CDR3 in DNA: TGTGCCAGCAGTGACTCCGGGACAGGGGGCAATCAGCCCCAGCATTTT.

This chain uses TRBV28 with TRBJ2-1; 9 bases are shared with TRBD1. The CDR3 length is 18 residues. The V segment lost 4 bases and the J segment 0 bases; nucleotides outside the gene matches: 10. Germline V lookup: CDR1 MDHEN, CDR2 SYDVKM. This CDR3 is CASSSIPGTGNSYNEQFF. The CDR3 DNA sequence: TGTGCCAGCAGTTCTATTCCCGGGACAGGGAACTCCTACAATGAGCAGTTCTTC.

In DNA form, the CDR3 reads TGTGCCAGCAGTGTCGTGGACGGGCAGGGCACTGAAGCTTTCTTT. It codes for CASSVVDGQGTEAFF. The chain couples TRBV2 to TRBJ1-1; tentatively, D is TRBD1 (5 bases). V shed 4 bases and J shed 4 bases, with 16 bases lying between them. This CDR3 is 15 amino acids long. Germline V gene sequence: CDR1 SNHLY, CDR2 FYNNEI.

The chain links TRBV11-2 to TRBJ2-3; 14 bases fit TRBD2. The junction had 7 bases not matched to a gene; V was cut back by 4 bases and J by 1 base. This CDR3 is 18 amino acids long. Germline CDR1 is SGHAT and CDR2 is FQNNGV. CDR3 sequence: CASSYAGLAGAGTDTQYF. The CDR3, as DNA: TGTGCCAGCAGCTATGCGGGACTAGCGGGAGCGGGCACAGATACGCAGTATTTT.

The V gene is TRBV2, the J gene TRBJ2-2; the D gene is possibly TRBD1 (5 bases). From germline, CDR1 is SNHLY and CDR2 FYNNEI. The V gene lost 5 bases and the J gene lost 1 base, with 8 bases spanning the gap. This CDR3 region has 14 residues. The CDR3 nucleotides read TGTGCCAGCAGTAAGGGGAAGAACACCGGGGAGCTGTTTTTT. Translation: CASSKGKNTGELFF.

The rearrangement uses TRBV5-1 and TRBJ2-6, with D possibly TRBD1 on 5 matching bases. Trimming took off 3 bases at V and 3 bases at J, with 19 bases between the two ends. The CDR3 contains 18 residues. Germline values: CDR1 SGHRS, CDR2 YFSETQ. The CDR3 is CASSSEPRTYGGANVLTF. In nucleotides, the CDR3 is TGCGCCAGCAGCTCCGAGCCCCGGACATACGGTGGGGCCAACGTCCTGACTTTC.

The CDR3 DNA sequence: TGTGCCAGCAGCTTATCCGGGACAGGCAATGAAAAACTGTTTTTT. Its translation is CASSLSGTGNEKLFF. V usage is TRBV7-2 and J usage is TRBJ1-4, with 8 positions matching TRBD1. The V and J ends lost 2 bases and 5 bases, in that order; junction bases with no gene match: 4. Per germline, CDR1 SGHTA and CDR2 FQGNSA. The CDR3 spans 15 residues.

This clone was counted once. This chain joins TRBV29-1 and TRBJ2-2; TRBD1 matches at 7 bases. Per germline, CDR1 SQVTM and CDR2 ANQGSEA. CDR3 size: 13 residues. Germline trimming cut 6 bases from V and 5 bases from J; bases unmatched to any gene: 6. The DNA for the CDR3 is TGCAGCGTGCGACAGGGTACTACCGGGGAGCTGTTTTTT. Amino acid sequence: CSVRQGTTGELFF.

This chain uses TRBV11-3 with TRBJ2-1; 9 nucleotides agree with TRBD1. After removal of 6 bases from V and 4 bases from J, the junction contained 4 bases not matched to a gene. Germline V gene lookup returns CDR1 SGHNT and CDR2 YENEEA. The CDR3 runs to 14 residues. The CDR3 protein is CASSRDRDYNEQFF. Here the CDR3 DNA reads TGTGCCAGCAGTCGGGACAGGGATTACAATGAGCAGTTCTTC.

This clone was seen a few times. This rearrangement joins TRBV5-1 to TRBJ1-4, with 7 bases identical to TRBD1. CDR3 length equals 14 residues. Germline V CDR1 and CDR2: SGHRS, YFSETQ. Trimming took 4 bases from V and 7 from J; bases not matched to a gene: 7. The CDR3: CASSTGQLIEKLFF. DNA of the CDR3: TGCGCCAGCAGCACGGGACAGCTTATTGAAAAACTGTTTTTT.

The V call is TRBV5-4, the J call TRBJ2-4; D is unclear. The CDR3 spans 13 residues. V lost 0 bases, J lost 7 bases, and 8 bases lay in between. Germline CDR1 reads SGHNT; CDR2 reads YYREEE (reference sequence). As DNA, the CDR3 is TGTGCCAGCAGCTTGGAACTTTGGAACATTCAGTACTTC. Its translation is CASSLELWNIQYF.

The V and J genes are TRBV15 and TRBJ2-7; D is uncertain. V was shortened by 5 bases and J by 3 bases, with 11 bases between the two germline ends. Germline CDR1 reads LNHNV; CDR2 reads YYDKDF (reference sequence). CDR3 length equals 13 residues. The CDR3, as DNA: TGTGCCACCAGCGCAGAATCCTTCTACGAGCAGTACTTC. Its protein is CATSAESFYEQYF. Full variable domain (outside the CDR3, taken from reference TRBV15 and TRBJ2-7): DAMVIQNPRYQVTQFGKPVTLSCSQTLNHNVMYWYQQKSSQAPKLLFHYYDKDFNNEADTPDNFQSRRPNTSFCFLDIRSPGLGDTAMYLCATSAESFYEQYFGPGTRLTVT.